At least ten counts were recorded for the clone carrying this T cell receptor (beta chain). Its cognate antigen is unknown. This sample stems from a study of spatial heterogeneity in lung cancer. About the research overall: The donors, approximately 66 patients with untreated early-stage non-small cell lung cancer, provided the samples. Sequencing covered available follow-up PBMC samples collected a median of about 22 months after resection.

Time point in this sample: blood at routine non-recurrence follow-up after resection. Every individual TCR cDNA molecule carried its own unique molecular identifier, which allowed correction of PCR and sequencing errors. MiXCR, run by TCRdb on the 5' RACE reads, gives a single entry per CDR3 protein. The sample includes roughly 38,000 distinct CDR3 sequences, about 10% of them seen just once. Germline V gene sequence: CDR1 DFQATT, CDR2 SNEGSKA (reference sequence). The ends lost 5 bases at V and 4 bases at J; junction bases unmatched: 8. CDR3 length equals 14 residues. General study points: Expanded tumor TCRs that were ubiquitous appeared in blood more at resection than follow-up.

The rearrangement joins TRBV20-1 to TRBJ2-3; 8 positions agree with TRBD1. This clonotype was sampled from a female donor with early-stage non-small cell lung cancer. The material was PBMCs, obtained at follow-up. CDR3 residues: CSARDRRLADTQYF. In DNA form, the CDR3 reads TGCAGTGCTCGGGACAGGAGGTTAGCAGATACGCAGTATTTT.